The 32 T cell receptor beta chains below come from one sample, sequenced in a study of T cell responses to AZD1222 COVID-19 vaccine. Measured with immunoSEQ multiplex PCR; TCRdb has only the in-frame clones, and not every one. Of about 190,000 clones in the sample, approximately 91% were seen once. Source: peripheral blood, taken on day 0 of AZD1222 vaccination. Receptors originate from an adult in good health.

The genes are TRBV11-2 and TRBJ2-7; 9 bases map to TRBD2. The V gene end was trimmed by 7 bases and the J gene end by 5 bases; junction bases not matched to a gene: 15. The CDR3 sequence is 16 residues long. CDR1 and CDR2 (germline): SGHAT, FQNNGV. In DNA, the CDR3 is TGTGCCAGCACCCTGCGGCGGGCTAGCGGGAAGGACGAGCAGTACTTC. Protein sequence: CASTLRRASGKDEQYF.

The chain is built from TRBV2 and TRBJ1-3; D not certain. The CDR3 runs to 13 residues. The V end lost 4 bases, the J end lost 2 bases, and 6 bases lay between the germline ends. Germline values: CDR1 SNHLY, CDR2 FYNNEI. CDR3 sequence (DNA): TGTGCCAGCAGTGGGTCAGCTGGAAACACCATATATTTT. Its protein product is CASSGSAGNTIYF.

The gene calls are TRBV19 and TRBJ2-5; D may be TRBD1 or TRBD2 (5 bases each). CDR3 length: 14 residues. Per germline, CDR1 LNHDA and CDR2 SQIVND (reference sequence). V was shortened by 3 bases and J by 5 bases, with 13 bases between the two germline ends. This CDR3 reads CASSMRGVRETQYF. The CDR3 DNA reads TGTGCCAGTAGTATGAGAGGGGTCCGGGAGACCCAGTACTTC.

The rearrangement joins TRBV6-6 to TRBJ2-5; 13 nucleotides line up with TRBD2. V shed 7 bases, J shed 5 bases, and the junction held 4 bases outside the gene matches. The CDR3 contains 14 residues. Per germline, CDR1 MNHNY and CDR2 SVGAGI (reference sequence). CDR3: CASNGLAGDETQYF. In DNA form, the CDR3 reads TGTGCCAGCAATGGACTAGCGGGAGACGAGACCCAGTACTTC.

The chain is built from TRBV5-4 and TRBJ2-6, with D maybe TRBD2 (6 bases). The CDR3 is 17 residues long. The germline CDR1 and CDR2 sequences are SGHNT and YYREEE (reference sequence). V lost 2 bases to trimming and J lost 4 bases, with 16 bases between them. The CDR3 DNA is TGTGCCAGCAGCTTTAGTGGGGGAGGCCCAGGGGCCAACGTCCTGACTTTC. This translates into CASSFSGGGPGANVLTF.

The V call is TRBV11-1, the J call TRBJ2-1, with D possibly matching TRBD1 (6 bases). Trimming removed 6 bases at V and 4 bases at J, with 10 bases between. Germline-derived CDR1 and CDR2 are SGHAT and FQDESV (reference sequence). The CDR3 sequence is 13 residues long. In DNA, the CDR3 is TGTGCCAGCAGACAGGGTCGATACAATGAGCAGTTCTTC. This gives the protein CASRQGRYNEQFF.

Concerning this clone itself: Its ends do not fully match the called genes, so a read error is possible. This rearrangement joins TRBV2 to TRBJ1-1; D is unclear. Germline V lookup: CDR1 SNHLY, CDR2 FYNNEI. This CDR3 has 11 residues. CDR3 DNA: TGTGTCAGCCGACGGCTGGCTGAAGCTTTCTTT. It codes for CVSRRLAEAFF.

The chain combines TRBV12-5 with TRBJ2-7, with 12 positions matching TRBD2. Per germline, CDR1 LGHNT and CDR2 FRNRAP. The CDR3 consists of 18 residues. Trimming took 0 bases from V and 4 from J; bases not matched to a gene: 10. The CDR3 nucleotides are TGTGCTAGTGGTTTGGTACCTAGCGGGGGGGCCGGGGTTTACGAGCAGTACTTC. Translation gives CASGLVPSGGAGVYEQYF. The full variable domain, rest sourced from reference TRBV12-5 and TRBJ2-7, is DARVTQTPRHKVTEMGQEVTMRCQPILGHNTVFWYRQTMMQGLELLAYFRNRAPLDDSGMPKDRFSAEMPDATLATLKIQPSEPRDSAVYFCASGLVPSGGAGVYEQYFGPGTRLTVT.

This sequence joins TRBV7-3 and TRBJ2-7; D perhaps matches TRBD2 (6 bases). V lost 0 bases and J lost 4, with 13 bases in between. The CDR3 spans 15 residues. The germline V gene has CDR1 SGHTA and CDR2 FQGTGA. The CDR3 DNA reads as TGTGCCAGCAGCTTAACCGTTGCGGGAACATACGAGCAGTACTTC. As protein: CASSLTVAGTYEQYF.

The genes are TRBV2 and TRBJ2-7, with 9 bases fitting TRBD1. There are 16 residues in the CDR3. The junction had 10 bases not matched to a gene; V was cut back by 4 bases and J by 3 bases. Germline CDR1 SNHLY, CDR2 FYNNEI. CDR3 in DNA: TGTGCCAGCAGTGGGACGACAGGGGGTGTCTACTACGAGCAGTACTTC. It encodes CASSGTTGGVYYEQYF.

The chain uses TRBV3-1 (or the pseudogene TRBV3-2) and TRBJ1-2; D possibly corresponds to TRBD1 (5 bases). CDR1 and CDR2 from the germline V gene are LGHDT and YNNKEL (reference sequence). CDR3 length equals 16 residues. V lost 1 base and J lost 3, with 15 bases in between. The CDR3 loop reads CASSQGPTGDYYGYTF. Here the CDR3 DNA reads TGTGCCAGCAGCCAAGGTCCGACGGGGGACTACTATGGCTACACCTTC.

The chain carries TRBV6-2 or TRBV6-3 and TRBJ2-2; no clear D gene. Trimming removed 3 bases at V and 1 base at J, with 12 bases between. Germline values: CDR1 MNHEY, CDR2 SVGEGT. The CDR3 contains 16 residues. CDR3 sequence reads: CASSYVRFGNTGELFF. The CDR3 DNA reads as TGTGCCAGCAGTTATGTCCGGTTCGGGAACACCGGGGAGCTGTTTTTT.

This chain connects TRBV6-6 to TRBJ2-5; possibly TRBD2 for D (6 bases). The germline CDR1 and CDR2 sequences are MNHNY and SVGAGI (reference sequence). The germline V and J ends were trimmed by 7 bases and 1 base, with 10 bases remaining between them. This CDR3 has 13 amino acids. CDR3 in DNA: TGTGCCAGCATGGGGGGAGTCCAAGAGACCCAGTACTTC. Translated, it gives CASMGGVQETQYF.

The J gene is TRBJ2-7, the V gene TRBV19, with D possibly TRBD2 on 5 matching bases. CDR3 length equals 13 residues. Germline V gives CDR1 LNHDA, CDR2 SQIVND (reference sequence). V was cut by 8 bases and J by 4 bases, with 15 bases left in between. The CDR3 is CASGLRLAYEQYF. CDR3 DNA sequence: TGTGCCAGTGGCCTTCGGCTAGCTTACGAGCAGTACTTC. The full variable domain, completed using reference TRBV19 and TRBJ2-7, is DGGITQSPKYLFRKEGQNVTLSCEQNLNHDAMYWYRQDPGQGLRLIYYSQIVNDFQKGDIAEGYSVSREKKESFPLTVTSAQKNPTAFYLCASGLRLAYEQYFGPGTRLTVT.

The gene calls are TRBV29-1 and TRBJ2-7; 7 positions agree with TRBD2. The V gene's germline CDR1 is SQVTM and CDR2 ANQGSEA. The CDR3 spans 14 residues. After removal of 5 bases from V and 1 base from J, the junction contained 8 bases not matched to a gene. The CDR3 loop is CSVPVPGGSYEQYF. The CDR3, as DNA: TGCAGCGTTCCAGTTCCGGGAGGATCCTACGAGCAGTACTTC.

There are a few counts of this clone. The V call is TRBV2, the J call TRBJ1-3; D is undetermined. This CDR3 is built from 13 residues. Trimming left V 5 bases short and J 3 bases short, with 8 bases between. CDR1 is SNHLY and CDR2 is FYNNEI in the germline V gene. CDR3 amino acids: CASSPPFGNTIYF. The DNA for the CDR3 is TGTGCCAGCAGTCCCCCCTTTGGAAACACCATATATTTT.

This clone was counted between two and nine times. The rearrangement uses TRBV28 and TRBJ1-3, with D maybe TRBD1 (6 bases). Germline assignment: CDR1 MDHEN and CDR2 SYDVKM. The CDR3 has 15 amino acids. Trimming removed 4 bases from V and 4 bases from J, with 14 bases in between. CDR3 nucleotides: TGTGCCAGCAGTTCCTCCGGGACACAAGGAAACACCATATATTTT. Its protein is CASSSSGTQGNTIYF.

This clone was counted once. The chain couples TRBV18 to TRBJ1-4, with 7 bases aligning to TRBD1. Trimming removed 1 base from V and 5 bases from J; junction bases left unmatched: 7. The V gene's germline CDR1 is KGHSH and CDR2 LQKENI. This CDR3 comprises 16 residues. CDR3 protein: CASSPLHLQGNEKLFF. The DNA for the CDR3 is TGTGCCAGCTCACCACTTCATCTACAGGGGAATGAAAAACTGTTTTTT.

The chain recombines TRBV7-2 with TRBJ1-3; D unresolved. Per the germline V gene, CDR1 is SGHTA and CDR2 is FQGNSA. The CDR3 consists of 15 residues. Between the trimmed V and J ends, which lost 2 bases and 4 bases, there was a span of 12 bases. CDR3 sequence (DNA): TGTGCCAGCAGCTTAATGGGCCCCACCGGAAACACCATATATTTT. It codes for CASSLMGPTGNTIYF.

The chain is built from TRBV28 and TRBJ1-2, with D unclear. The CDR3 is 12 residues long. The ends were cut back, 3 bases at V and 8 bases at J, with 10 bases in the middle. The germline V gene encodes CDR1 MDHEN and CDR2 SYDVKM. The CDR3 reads CASSLLGRGYTF. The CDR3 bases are TGTGCCAGCAGTTTGCTGGGGAGAGGCTACACCTTC.

The CDR3 is CASSLGSWPQHF. The CDR3, as DNA: TGTGCCAGCAGCTTGGGGTCATGGCCCCAGCATTTT. The V and J genes are TRBV7-9 and TRBJ1-5; D is ambiguous. CDR3 length: 12 residues. Germline V CDR1 and CDR2: SEHNR, FQNEAQ (reference sequence). Trimming shortened V by 3 bases and J by 9 bases, and 9 bases separated the two germline ends.

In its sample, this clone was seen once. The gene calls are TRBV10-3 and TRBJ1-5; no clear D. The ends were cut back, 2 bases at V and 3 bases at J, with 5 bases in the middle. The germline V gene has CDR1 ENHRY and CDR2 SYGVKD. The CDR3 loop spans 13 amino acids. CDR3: CAISETVNQPQHF. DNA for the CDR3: TGTGCCATCAGTGAGACAGTCAATCAGCCCCAGCATTTT.

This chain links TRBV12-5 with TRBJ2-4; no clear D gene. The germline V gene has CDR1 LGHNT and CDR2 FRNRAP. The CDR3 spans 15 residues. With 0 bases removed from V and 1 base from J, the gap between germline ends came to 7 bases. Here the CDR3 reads CASGLVVGAKNIQYF. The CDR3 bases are TGTGCTAGTGGTTTGGTGGTGGGGGCCAAAAACATTCAGTACTTC.

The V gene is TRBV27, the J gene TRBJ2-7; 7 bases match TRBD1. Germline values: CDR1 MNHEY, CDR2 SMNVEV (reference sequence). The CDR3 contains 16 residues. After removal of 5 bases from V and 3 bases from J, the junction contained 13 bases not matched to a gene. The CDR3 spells CASSLSPGTASYEQYF. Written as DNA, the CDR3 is TGTGCCAGCAGTCTAAGTCCCGGGACAGCCAGCTACGAGCAGTACTTC.

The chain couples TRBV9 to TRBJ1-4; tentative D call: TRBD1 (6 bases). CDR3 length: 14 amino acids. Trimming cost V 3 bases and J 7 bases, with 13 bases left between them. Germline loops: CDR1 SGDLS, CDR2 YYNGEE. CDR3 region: CASSDTGSGEKLFF. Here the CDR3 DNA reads TGTGCCAGCAGCGATACAGGGAGTGGTGAAAAACTGTTTTTT.

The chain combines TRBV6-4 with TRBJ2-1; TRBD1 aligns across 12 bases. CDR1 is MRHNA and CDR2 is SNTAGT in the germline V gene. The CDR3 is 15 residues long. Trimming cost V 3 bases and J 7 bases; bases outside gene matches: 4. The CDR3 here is CASSDGTGGWNEQFF. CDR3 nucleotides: TGTGCCAGCAGTGATGGGACAGGGGGCTGGAATGAGCAGTTCTTC.

The DNA of the CDR3 is TGTGCCAGCAGCAACGGGGGGACAGATACGCAGTATTTT. Amino acids: CASSNGGTDTQYF. V and J are TRBV7-9 and TRBJ2-3; 7 bases map to TRBD2. Germline V lookup: CDR1 SEHNR, CDR2 FQNEAQ (reference sequence). After removal of 5 bases from V and 3 bases from J, the junction contained 2 bases not matched to a gene. The CDR3 contains 13 residues.

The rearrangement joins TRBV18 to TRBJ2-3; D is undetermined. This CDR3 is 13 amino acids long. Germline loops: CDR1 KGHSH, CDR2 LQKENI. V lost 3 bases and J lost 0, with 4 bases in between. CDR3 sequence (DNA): TGTGCCAGCTCACCCCTTAGCACAGATACGCAGTATTTT. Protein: CASSPLSTDTQYF.

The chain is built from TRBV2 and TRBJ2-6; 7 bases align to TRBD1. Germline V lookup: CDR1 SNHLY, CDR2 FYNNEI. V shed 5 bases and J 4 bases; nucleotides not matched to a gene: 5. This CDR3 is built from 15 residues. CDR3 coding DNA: TGTGCCAGCAGTCTCGACAGGGCCGGGGCCAACGTCCTGACTTTC. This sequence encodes CASSLDRAGANVLTF.

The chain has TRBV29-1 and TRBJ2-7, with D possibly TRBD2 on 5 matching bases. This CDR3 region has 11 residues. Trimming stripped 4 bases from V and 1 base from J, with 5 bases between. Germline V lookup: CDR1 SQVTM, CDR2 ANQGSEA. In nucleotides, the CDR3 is TGCAGCGTTGGCGGGTCCTACGAGCAGTACTTC. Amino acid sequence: CSVGGSYEQYF.

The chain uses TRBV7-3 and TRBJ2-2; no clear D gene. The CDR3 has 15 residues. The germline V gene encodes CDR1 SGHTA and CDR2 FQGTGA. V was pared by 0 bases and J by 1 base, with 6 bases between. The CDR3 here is CASSLTRQNTGELFF. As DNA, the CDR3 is TGTGCCAGCAGCTTAACGCGGCAGAACACCGGGGAGCTGTTTTTT.

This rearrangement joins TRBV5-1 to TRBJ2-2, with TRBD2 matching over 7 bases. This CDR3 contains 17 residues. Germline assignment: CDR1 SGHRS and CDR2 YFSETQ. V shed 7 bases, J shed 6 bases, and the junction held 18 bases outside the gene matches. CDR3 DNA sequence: TGCGCCAGCCTTCGTTCCGGGGCTAGCGGTGCGTCCGGGGAGCTGTTTTTT. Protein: CASLRSGASGASGELFF.